This is a list of T cell receptor beta chains from one sample in a study of T cell responses to AZD1222 COVID-19 vaccine. Only in-frame clones appear in the TCRdb table, and some are missing; sequencing was by immunoSEQ multiplex PCR. The profile shows about 110,000 clones, 80% to 85% of them singletons. Sequencing used peripheral blood, obtained on day 0 of AZD1222 vaccination. All receptors derive from an adult in good health. Each CDR3 is given with its conserved first and last residue. The order of the fields is D gene, J gene, clone size, V gene, CDR3 DNA, CDR3 protein. A D gene is named only where the DNA matches it firmly. Some rows mark clone size as missing; the rest say once, few, many or name a class of expanded clone.

-,TRBJ1-1,-,TRBV5-1,TGCGCCAGCAGCCCGCGGGGCAGCTTGAACACTGAAGCTTTCTTT,CASSPRGSLNTEAFF
-,TRBJ2-7,-,TRBV3-1/TRBV3-2,TGTGCCAGCAGCCGTCGTTTGGAGCAGTACTTC,CASSRRLEQYF
-,TRBJ1-2,-,TRBV28,TGTGCCAGCAGTTTATATGGGGGGGGAAACTATGGCTACACCTTC,CASSLYGGGNYGYTF
-,TRBJ1-5,few,TRBV5-4,TGTGCCAGCAGTGAAGGTCGGGATCAGCCCCAGCATTTT,CASSEGRDQPQHF
-,TRBJ1-5,-,TRBV21-1,TGTGCCAGCAGCAAAGCATGGATAGGGCCAGGGCCCTACCGGCCTCACAATCAGCCCCAGCATTTT,CASSKAWIGPGPYRPHNQPQHF
TRBD1,TRBJ1-3,-,TRBV5-1,TGCGCCAGCGGGACAGGCTCTGGAAACACCATATATTTT,CASGTGSGNTIYF
TRBD1,TRBJ2-5,-,TRBV6-2/TRBV6-3,TGTGCCAGCACTTACGGAGGACAGGGGGACAAAGCCTCACAAGAGACCCAGTACTTC,CASTYGGQGDKASQETQYF
-,TRBJ2-7,-,TRBV3-1/TRBV3-2,TGTGCCAGCAGCCAAGACGTCACCCGTACCTACGAGCAGTACTTC,CASSQDVTRTYEQYF
-,TRBJ2-1,few,TRBV19,TGTGCCAGTAGTATTCAGGGGCTAGGGGCCGGTCCCTACAATGAGCAGTTCTTC,CASSIQGLGAGPYNEQFF
-,TRBJ1-1,once,TRBV7-3,TGTGCCAGCAGCCCCGGCGGTAGGAGGGTGAACACTGAAGCTTTCTTT,CASSPGGRRVNTEAFF
TRBD1,TRBJ1-1,once,TRBV5-1,TGCGCCAGCAGCAGTTACAGGGGCGGCGCTGAAGCTTTCTTT,CASSSYRGGAEAFF
TRBD2,TRBJ2-7,-,TRBV11-2,TGTGCCAGCAGCTTAGTATTACTAGCGGGTTCCCAACAGTACTTC,CASSLVLLAGSQQYF
TRBD1,TRBJ2-5,once,TRBV7-9,TGTGCCAGCAGCTTAGAAGGGACAGGGGGGAAGACCCAGTACTTC,CASSLEGTGGKTQYF
-,TRBJ1-1,-,TRBV28,TGTGCCAGCGGGTTACAGGGCGAAGCTTTCTTT,CASGLQGEAFF
-,TRBJ1-5,-,TRBV19,TGTGCCAGTAGGATACTTGGGGGAAATCAGCCCCAGCATTTT,CASRILGGNQPQHF
TRBD1,TRBJ1-6,few,TRBV19,TGTGCCAGCACTCGGGACAGTTATAATTCACCCCTCCACTTT,CASTRDSYNSPLHF
-,TRBJ2-5,medium-sized,TRBV19,TGTGCCAGTAGTATAAAAAGGGGTTACCAAGAGACCCAGTACTTC,CASSIKRGYQETQYF
TRBD2,TRBJ2-2,-,TRBV19,TGTGCCAGTAGTATTTGGGGGACTAGTCTTACCGGGGAGCTGTTTTTT,CASSIWGTSLTGELFF
-,TRBJ1-1,-,TRBV25-1,TGTGCCAGCAGTGTAGGGGGGGTAAGACCTGAAGCTTTCTTT,CASSVGGVRPEAFF
-,TRBJ2-2,-,TRBV7-2,TGTGCCAGCAGCACACCTTTGGGGGAGGCGAACACCGGGGAGCTGTTTTTT,CASSTPLGEANTGELFF
-,TRBJ1-3,-,TRBV2,TGTGCCAGCAGCCAGGCCCTTGATGCGGACACCATATATTTT,CASSQALDADTIYF
-,TRBJ1-2,-,TRBV4-1,TGCGCCAGCAGCCTGGAGGTTAACTATGGCTACACCTTC,CASSLEVNYGYTF
TRBD1,TRBJ2-7,-,TRBV7-6,TGTGCCAGCAGCCTGGACAGGGGACGGTACGAGCAGTACTTC,CASSLDRGRYEQYF
TRBD1,TRBJ1-4,-,TRBV5-1,TGCGCCAGCAGCATTACAGGGGCCCATAATGAAAAACTGTTTTTT,CASSITGAHNEKLFF
-,TRBJ2-1,-,TRBV4-2,TGTGCCAGCAGCCAAGATCTGAATAGTGACCTATACAATGAGCAGTTCTTC,CASSQDLNSDLYNEQFF
-,TRBJ2-2,-,TRBV12-5,TGTGCTAGTGGTTTGAGCAGTGTAAACACCGGGGAGCTGTTTTTT,CASGLSSVNTGELFF
TRBD1,TRBJ1-1,-,TRBV18,TGTGCCAGCTCACCACTGCCCGGACAGGGGGCCTCTGAAGCTTTCTTT,CASSPLPGQGASEAFF
-,TRBJ1-4,-,TRBV5-1,TGCGCCAGCAGCTTGGATTTGAAAGAGAAAAAACTGTTTTTT,CASSLDLKEKKLFF
TRBD1,TRBJ2-5,-,TRBV4-1,TGCGCCAGCAGGGACAGGGGGCCGGGCGAGACCCAGTACTTC,CASRDRGPGETQYF
-,TRBJ1-5,-,TRBV28,TGTGCCAGCAGTTTTGATCAGCCCCAGCATTTT,CASSFDQPQHF
-,TRBJ1-2,-,TRBV5-4,TGTGCCAGCCGCCAGTGGGAGAGCTATGGCTACACCTTC,CASRQWESYGYTF
-,TRBJ1-4,-,TRBV7-2,TGTGCCAGCAGACAATCAGGGGCAACTAATGAAAAACTGTTTTTT,CASRQSGATNEKLFF
-,TRBJ2-3,once,TRBV28,TGTGCCAGCAGCCTGGCGGTAGATACGCAGTATTTT,CASSLAVDTQYF
-,TRBJ1-1,-,TRBV2,TGTGCCAGCAGTGAACTGGGGGTTCAGGATACTGAAGCTTTCTTT,CASSELGVQDTEAFF
-,TRBJ1-3,-,TRBV4-1,TGCGCCAGCAGTCCCCCAGGGCTGGCTGGAAACACCATATATTTT,CASSPPGLAGNTIYF
-,TRBJ1-3,-,TRBV4-2,TGTGCCAGCAGCCAAGATGACGGGGGATTGGGCATATATTTT,CASSQDDGGLGIYF
TRBD1,TRBJ1-1,-,TRBV29-1,TGCAGCGTTGGTAGTCAGGGGGCGAAAGGAGCTTTCTTT,CSVGSQGAKGAFF
-,TRBJ1-3,-,TRBV5-8,TGTGCCAGCAGCTTTACGGGGGCTGGAAACACCATATATTTT,CASSFTGAGNTIYF
-,TRBJ1-4,-,TRBV28,TGTGCCAGCAGTTCGGCGGGAAGGTATGAAAAACTGTTTTTT,CASSSAGRYEKLFF
-,TRBJ1-1,-,TRBV2,TGTGCCAGCAGGGAAAACACTGAAGCTTTCTTT,CASRENTEAFF
-,TRBJ1-2,-,TRBV24-1,TGTGCCACCAGTGGTGATGGAAGCTACACCTTC,CATSGDGSYTF
-,TRBJ2-7,-,TRBV7-7,TGTGCTAGCAGCCTCCGTGTGGGCCCCTCCTACGAGCAGTACTTC,CASSLRVGPSYEQYF
-,TRBJ2-2,few,TRBV3-1/TRBV3-2,TGTGCCAGCAGTTCGCTTCGGGGAATGAACACCGGGGAGCTGTTTTTT,CASSSLRGMNTGELFF
TRBD1,TRBJ2-1,-,TRBV7-9,TGTGCCAGCAGCCTCACGGGACAGAACTACAATGAGCAGTTCTTC,CASSLTGQNYNEQFF
-,TRBJ1-5,few,TRBV6-2/TRBV6-3,TGTGCCAGCAGTTACCTATTGAGGCAGCCCCAGCATTTT,CASSYLLRQPQHF
-,TRBJ1-1,-,TRBV19,TGTGCCAGTAGTATTCCGGCGCAGGGACGAACTGAAGCTTTCTTT,CASSIPAQGRTEAFF
TRBD2,TRBJ2-7,few,TRBV6-2/TRBV6-3,TGTGCCAGCAGTTACGGACGACTAGCGGGCGAGCAGTACTTC,CASSYGRLAGEQYF
-,TRBJ1-3,-,TRBV28,TGTGCCAGCAGTCTTTATGGGGACTCTGGAAACACCATATATTTT,CASSLYGDSGNTIYF
-,TRBJ1-5,-,TRBV10-3,TGTGCCATCAGTGGTCGGATCAATCAGCCCCAGCATTTT,CAISGRINQPQHF
-,TRBJ2-3,-,TRBV6-1,TGTGCCAGCAGTGAACTAGGGGATTCAGATACGCAGTATTTT,CASSELGDSDTQYF